This TCR beta chain appears in the sequencing data of a study of blood T cell repertoires in COVID-19. V was pared by 5 bases and J by 4 bases, with 8 bases of the junction left unmatched. This CDR3 is built from 16 residues. In germline, CDR1 is MNHEY, CDR2 SMNVEV (reference sequence). Original processing methods: Amplifying reference gene primers gave estimates of nucleated cell counts. The data were produced by immunoSEQ multiplex PCR, yet TCRdb's version contains in-frame clones alone and is incomplete. V, J and clone size were drawn from that table, and D and trimming were deduced from the DNA. This sample has about 260,000 clones; approximately 86% occur once, and the top ten carry around 10%.

This TCR was sampled from a man aged 40-50 years who had recovered from COVID-19. The specimen sequenced was peripheral blood. The J gene is TRBJ2-5, the V gene TRBV27, with 12 nucleotides matching TRBD1. Here the CDR3 DNA reads TGTGCCAGCAGTCGGGGACAGGGGGCTGTGGGAGAGACCCAGTACTTC. It is translated as CASSRGQGAVGETQYF.